The 11 T cell receptor beta chains below were found in one sample sequenced in a study of shared clonotypes between healthy human individuals. The repertoire was sequenced with immunoSEQ multiplex PCR; TCRdb's copy has only in-frame clones and lacks some. The sample records roughly 2.5 million clones, 90% to 95% being singletons. The sample comprised naive CD4+ T cells sorted from blood. Subset here: CD45RA+ positively selected. These receptors all come from a man in his late teens or twenties in good health.

The chain's CDR3 is CASSIDPDTQYF. CDR3 sequence (DNA): TGCGCCAGCAGCATTGATCCGGATACGCAGTATTTT. The chain employs TRBV5-1 and TRBJ2-3; the D is unclear. The CDR3 is 12 residues long. V dropped 4 bases and J dropped 6 bases, with 9 bases sitting between them. The V gene's germline CDR1 is SGHRS and CDR2 YFSETQ.

This clone was detected a few times. The chain links TRBV18 to TRBJ2-1; 13 bases align to TRBD2. Trimming cost V 1 base and J 5 bases; bases outside gene matches: 5. In germline, CDR1 is KGHSH, CDR2 LQKENI. This CDR3 region has 17 residues. The DNA of the CDR3 is TGTGCCAGCTCACCACGGACCGGGACTAGCGGGAACAATGAGCAGTTCTTC. The encoded protein is CASSPRTGTSGNNEQFF.

The J gene is TRBJ2-7, the V gene TRBV2; D is tentatively TRBD1 or TRBD2 (5 bases each). The CDR3 loop spans 13 amino acids. V lost 7 bases and J lost 0, with 10 bases in between. The V gene's germline CDR1 is SNHLY and CDR2 FYNNEI. CDR3 sequence (DNA): TGTGCCAGCAAGGCCGGGGCCTCCTACGAGCAGTACTTC. Translation: CASKAGASYEQYF.

This chain joins TRBV27 and TRBJ2-5; no definite D call. Germline V gene sequence: CDR1 MNHEY, CDR2 SMNVEV (reference sequence). The CDR3 consists of 13 residues. Trimming shortened V by 1 base and J by 0 bases, and 3 bases separated the two germline ends. The CDR3 here is CASSLWNQETQYF. DNA for the CDR3: TGTGCCAGCAGTTTATGGAACCAAGAGACCCAGTACTTC.

The chain carries TRBV6-1 and TRBJ2-2, with unresolved D. Looked up from germline, CDR1 is MNHNS and CDR2 is SASEGT. V gave up 7 bases and J gave up 1 base, with 10 bases separating them. The CDR3 consists of 14 residues. CDR3 nucleotides: TGTGCCAGCACTTCAGACGGGAACACCGGGGAGCTGTTTTTT. The encoded protein is CASTSDGNTGELFF.

The CDR3 sequence is CASSQDRGENYGYTF. CDR3 nucleotide sequence: TGCGCCAGCAGCCAAGATCGTGGGGAGAACTATGGCTACACCTTC. This chain links TRBV4-1 with TRBJ1-2; D is unresolved. CDR1 is MGHRA, CDR2 YSYEKL, per germline. There are 15 residues in the CDR3. V lost 0 bases and J 2 bases, leaving 10 bases between the germline ends.

The J gene is TRBJ2-5, the V gene TRBV7-9; 10 bases are shared with TRBD2. The CDR3 covers 18 residues. The germline V gene has CDR1 SEHNR and CDR2 FQNEAQ (reference sequence). The V gene end was trimmed by 5 bases and the J gene end by 2 bases; junction bases not matched to a gene: 14. CDR3 amino acids: CASSPLGLAGVKQETQYF. The CDR3 DNA follows: TGTGCCAGCAGCCCCCTCGGGCTAGCGGGAGTAAAGCAAGAGACCCAGTACTTC.

For this clone: The germline gene is not matched at one end of the junction; a read error may be the cause. The chain couples TRBV6-5 to TRBJ2-7, with 11 bases lining up with TRBD1. Germline V gene sequence: CDR1 MNHEY, CDR2 SVGAGI. The CDR3 loop spans 14 amino acids. The CDR3, as DNA: TGTGCCATCAGTGGACAGGGGGCAAGAAACGAGCAGTACTTC. It encodes CAISGQGARNEQYF.

The chain couples TRBV28 to TRBJ1-4; perhaps TRBD1 as D (5 bases). V lost 7 bases and J 10 bases, leaving 10 bases between the germline ends. This CDR3 is 11 amino acids long. CDR1 is MDHEN, CDR2 SYDVKM, per germline. The CDR3 DNA reads TGTGCCAGCAAGCGGGGCGGAAAACTGTTTTTT. This sequence encodes CASKRGGKLFF.

The V call is TRBV18, the J call TRBJ2-3; D is perhaps TRBD1 (6 bases). The germline V gene has CDR1 KGHSH and CDR2 LQKENI. The length of the CDR3 is 16 residues. The V end was cut by 6 bases, the J end by 6 bases, with 22 bases between. The CDR3 spells CASSAQEQGFGDTQYF. CDR3 coding DNA: TGTGCCAGCTCCGCGCAGGAGCAGGGGTTCGGGGATACGCAGTATTTT.

V and J are TRBV5-1 and TRBJ2-2; no reliable D call. Germline assignment: CDR1 SGHRS and CDR2 YFSETQ. Trimming pared 8 bases from V and 1 base from J, leaving 12 bases between. The CDR3 totals 14 residues. In DNA, the CDR3 is TGCGCCAGTACGCCGAGTGGGAACACCGGGGAGCTGTTTTTT. This encodes CASTPSGNTGELFF.